This is a list of T cell receptor beta chains from one sample in a study of shared clonotypes between healthy human individuals. This table comes from immunoSEQ multiplex PCR, and its TCRdb copy is limited to in-frame clones, with some not included. The sample shows some 2 million clones, about 95% of them seen only once. The sequencing input was naive CD8+ T cells sorted from blood. The receptors originated from a man between 18 and 35 years old in good health. Both conserved end residues are part of each CDR3. The D gene is left open where the match is weak. Some rows have no size entry. The others give once, few or many, or a class for an expanded clone.

clone size: -
J gene: TRBJ2-2
D gene: TRBD1
V gene: TRBV9
CDR3 protein: CASSGRGSNTGELFF
CDR3 DNA: TGTGCCAGCAGCGGCAGGGGGTCGAACACCGGGGAGCTGTTTTTT

clone size: -
J gene: TRBJ2-1
D gene: -
V gene: TRBV4-1
CDR3 protein: CASSQNTIGQPISYNEQFF
CDR3 DNA: TGCGCCAGCAGCCAAAATACCATCGGACAGCCGATCTCCTACAATGAGCAGTTCTTC

clone size: -
J gene: TRBJ2-2
D gene: -
V gene: TRBV20-1
CDR3 protein: CSAVDTGELFF
CDR3 DNA: TGCAGTGCTGTAGACACCGGGGAGCTGTTTTTT

clone size: few
J gene: TRBJ1-2
D gene: -
V gene: TRBV4-3
CDR3 protein: CASSQGMVGYTF
CDR3 DNA: TGCGCCAGCAGCCAAGGCATGGTCGGCTACACCTTC

clone size: -
J gene: TRBJ2-3
D gene: -
V gene: TRBV19
CDR3 protein: CASSSRWGLNTDTQYF
CDR3 DNA: TGTGCCAGTAGTAGCCGATGGGGTCTAAACACAGATACGCAGTATTTT

clone size: -
J gene: TRBJ2-7
D gene: TRBD1
V gene: TRBV27
CDR3 protein: CASSPTGNSYEQYF
CDR3 DNA: TGTGCCAGCAGTCCGACAGGGAACTCCTACGAGCAGTACTTC

clone size: -
J gene: TRBJ2-7
D gene: TRBD1
V gene: TRBV10-2
CDR3 protein: CASSGTGGHEQYF
CDR3 DNA: TGCGCCAGCAGCGGGACAGGGGGACACGAGCAGTACTTC

clone size: -
J gene: TRBJ2-4
D gene: TRBD1
V gene: TRBV9
CDR3 protein: CASSAEQGAKNIQYF
CDR3 DNA: TGTGCCAGCAGCGCCGAACAGGGGGCCAAAAACATTCAGTACTTC

clone size: -
J gene: TRBJ2-3
D gene: -
V gene: TRBV25-1
CDR3 protein: CASSELYSRGGTDTQYF
CDR3 DNA: TGTGCCAGCAGTGAATTGTACAGCCGAGGGGGCACAGATACGCAGTATTTT

clone size: -
J gene: TRBJ2-2
D gene: -
V gene: TRBV9
CDR3 protein: CASSVYRASGGELFF
CDR3 DNA: TGTGCCAGCAGCGTTTACAGGGCTAGTGGCGGGGAGCTGTTTTTT

clone size: -
J gene: TRBJ2-2
D gene: -
V gene: TRBV7-3
CDR3 protein: CASSLDWSGELFF
CDR3 DNA: TGTGCCAGCAGCTTAGACTGGTCCGGGGAGCTGTTTTTT

clone size: -
J gene: TRBJ2-7
D gene: TRBD2
V gene: TRBV5-6
CDR3 protein: CASSFGPRTSGNEQYF
CDR3 DNA: TGTGCCAGCAGCTTCGGGCCACGGACTAGCGGGAACGAGCAGTACTTC

clone size: once
J gene: TRBJ2-7
D gene: -
V gene: TRBV7-9
CDR3 protein: CASSYERAEQYF
CDR3 DNA: TGTGCCAGCAGCTACGAAAGGGCCGAGCAGTACTTC

clone size: -
J gene: TRBJ2-7
D gene: TRBD2
V gene: TRBV4-1
CDR3 protein: CASSLKTRGVSYEQYF
CDR3 DNA: TGCGCCAGCAGCCTTAAGACGCGGGGGGTGTCCTACGAGCAGTACTTC

clone size: once
J gene: TRBJ2-7
D gene: TRBD1
V gene: TRBV13
CDR3 protein: CASSSTDRDLREQYF
CDR3 DNA: TGTGCCAGCAGCTCAACGGACAGGGACCTAAGAGAGCAGTACTTC

clone size: -
J gene: TRBJ1-1
D gene: -
V gene: TRBV6-5
CDR3 protein: CASSYREGWNTEAFF
CDR3 DNA: TGTGCCAGCAGTTACAGGGAGGGCTGGAACACTGAAGCTTTCTTT

clone size: -
J gene: TRBJ1-5
D gene: -
V gene: TRBV13
CDR3 protein: CASSLGVGDNQPQHF
CDR3 DNA: TGTGCCAGCAGCTTGGGGGTAGGGGACAATCAGCCCCAGCATTTT

clone size: -
J gene: TRBJ1-1
D gene: -
V gene: TRBV4-2
CDR3 protein: CASSQEEGGGTEAFF
CDR3 DNA: TGTGCCAGCAGCCAAGAAGAGGGCGGGGGCACTGAAGCTTTCTTT

clone size: once
J gene: TRBJ2-7
D gene: TRBD2
V gene: TRBV23-1
CDR3 protein: CASSQWLPQREGLHEQYF
CDR3 DNA: TGCGCCAGCAGTCAATGGCTGCCCCAGCGGGAGGGCCTCCACGAGCAGTACTTC

clone size: -
J gene: TRBJ2-7
D gene: TRBD1
V gene: TRBV7-6
CDR3 protein: CASSLEPRAGGPYEQYF
CDR3 DNA: TGTGCCAGCAGCTTAGAGCCCCGGGCAGGGGGCCCGTACGAGCAGTACTTC

clone size: once
J gene: TRBJ1-3
D gene: -
V gene: TRBV13
CDR3 protein: CASSLLGEGSGNTIYF
CDR3 DNA: TGTGCCAGCAGCTTATTGGGGGAAGGCTCTGGAAACACCATATATTTT

clone size: -
J gene: TRBJ2-3
D gene: -
V gene: TRBV4-2
CDR3 protein: CASSQVAPISVYTQYF
CDR3 DNA: TGTGCCAGCAGCCAAGTGGCACCTATCTCAGTCTATACGCAGTATTTT

clone size: once
J gene: TRBJ1-2
D gene: -
V gene: TRBV4-3
CDR3 protein: CASSQRMLGPSADYGYTF
CDR3 DNA: TGCGCCAGCAGCCAAAGAATGTTGGGACCTTCGGCGGACTATGGCTACACCTTC

clone size: -
J gene: TRBJ2-7
D gene: TRBD2
V gene: TRBV6-6
CDR3 protein: CASSYSTSEIPYEQYF
CDR3 DNA: TGTGCCAGCAGTTACTCAACTAGCGAGATCCCCTACGAGCAGTACTTC

clone size: -
J gene: TRBJ2-7
D gene: -
V gene: TRBV9
CDR3 protein: CASSESTGTYEQYF
CDR3 DNA: TGTGCCAGCAGCGAATCTACTGGGACCTACGAGCAGTACTTC

clone size: -
J gene: TRBJ2-3
D gene: -
V gene: TRBV5-1
CDR3 protein: CASRSGSTDTQYF
CDR3 DNA: TGCGCCAGCAGAAGCGGGAGCACAGATACGCAGTATTTT

clone size: -
J gene: TRBJ1-1
D gene: -
V gene: TRBV13
CDR3 protein: CASSKGGVTEAFF
CDR3 DNA: TGTGCCAGCAGCAAAGGGGGGGTAACTGAAGCTTTCTTT

clone size: -
J gene: TRBJ2-7
D gene: -
V gene: TRBV5-1
CDR3 protein: CASSLASGGAYEQYF
CDR3 DNA: TGCGCCAGCAGCTTGGCCTCAGGGGGGGCCTACGAGCAGTACTTC

clone size: once
J gene: TRBJ2-7
D gene: -
V gene: TRBV18
CDR3 protein: CASSPGWRVDIKDGYEQYF
CDR3 DNA: TGTGCCAGCTCACCGGGATGGAGGGTTGATATTAAGGATGGCTACGAGCAGTACTTC

clone size: -
J gene: TRBJ2-7
D gene: TRBD2
V gene: TRBV7-2
CDR3 protein: CASSAGGGSRYEQYF
CDR3 DNA: TGTGCCAGCAGCGCCGGGGGGGGCTCTCGATACGAGCAGTACTTC

clone size: once
J gene: TRBJ1-1
D gene: -
V gene: TRBV6-5
CDR3 protein: CASSSGGGTEAFF
CDR3 DNA: TGTGCCAGCAGTTCTGGGGGAGGCACTGAAGCTTTCTTT

clone size: -
J gene: TRBJ2-5
D gene: -
V gene: TRBV10-2
CDR3 protein: CASSEVGTGGETQYF
CDR3 DNA: TGCGCCAGCAGTGAGGTCGGGACGGGTGGGGAGACCCAGTACTTC

clone size: -
J gene: TRBJ2-7
D gene: -
V gene: TRBV6-5
CDR3 protein: CASGAYEQYF
CDR3 DNA: TGTGCCAGCGGCGCCTACGAGCAGTACTTC

clone size: -
J gene: TRBJ2-5
D gene: TRBD2
V gene: TRBV7-7
CDR3 protein: CASSPWTSGYQETQYF
CDR3 DNA: TGTGCTAGCAGCCCCTGGACTAGCGGGTACCAAGAGACCCAGTACTTC

clone size: -
J gene: TRBJ1-4
D gene: -
V gene: TRBV6-1
CDR3 protein: CASSGVSSGTNEKLFF
CDR3 DNA: TGTGCCAGCAGTGGGGTTTCTTCGGGGACTAATGAAAAACTGTTTTTT

clone size: -
J gene: TRBJ2-1
D gene: TRBD2
V gene: TRBV19
CDR3 protein: CASSLILAGGGNEQFF
CDR3 DNA: TGTGCCAGTAGCCTAATACTAGCGGGAGGGGGGAATGAGCAGTTCTTC

clone size: -
J gene: TRBJ1-2
D gene: -
V gene: TRBV4-1
CDR3 protein: CASSQEKQVTYGYTF
CDR3 DNA: TGCGCCAGCAGCCAGGAGAAACAGGTTACCTATGGCTACACCTTC

clone size: -
J gene: TRBJ2-7
D gene: -
V gene: TRBV5-4
CDR3 protein: CASSLGGYEQYF
CDR3 DNA: TGTGCCAGCAGCTTGGGCGGATACGAGCAGTACTTC

clone size: -
J gene: TRBJ2-7
D gene: TRBD1
V gene: TRBV27
CDR3 protein: CASSPIGTGVEQYF
CDR3 DNA: TGTGCCAGCAGTCCGATCGGGACAGGGGTTGAGCAGTACTTC

clone size: -
J gene: TRBJ2-7
D gene: TRBD1
V gene: TRBV27
CDR3 protein: CASSSGTGVSYEQYF
CDR3 DNA: TGTGCCAGCAGTTCCGGGACAGGGGTCTCCTACGAGCAGTACTTC

clone size: -
J gene: TRBJ2-4
D gene: -
V gene: TRBV5-4
CDR3 protein: CASSAPGEGNIQYF
CDR3 DNA: TGTGCCAGCAGCGCGCCAGGGGAGGGGAACATTCAGTACTTC

clone size: -
J gene: TRBJ2-5
D gene: -
V gene: TRBV7-8
CDR3 protein: CASSLDLGGTQYF
CDR3 DNA: TGTGCCAGCAGCTTAGATTTGGGGGGGACCCAGTACTTC

clone size: -
J gene: TRBJ2-6
D gene: -
V gene: TRBV21-1
CDR3 protein: CASRKAATSSGANVLTF
CDR3 DNA: TGCGCCAGCAGAAAGGCGGCTACATCCTCTGGGGCCAACGTCCTGACTTTC

clone size: -
J gene: TRBJ1-1
D gene: -
V gene: TRBV5-6
CDR3 protein: CASRGATNTEAFF
CDR3 DNA: TGTGCCAGCAGGGGGGCAACTAACACTGAAGCTTTCTTT

clone size: -
J gene: TRBJ2-7
D gene: -
V gene: TRBV27
CDR3 protein: CASSLAGGHRYEQYF
CDR3 DNA: TGTGCCAGCAGTTTGGCAGGAGGCCACCGCTACGAGCAGTACTTC

clone size: -
J gene: TRBJ1-1
D gene: TRBD1
V gene: TRBV29-1
CDR3 protein: CSGTGGANTEAFF
CDR3 DNA: TGCAGCGGCACAGGGGGCGCGAACACTGAAGCTTTCTTT

clone size: -
J gene: TRBJ1-5
D gene: -
V gene: TRBV4-1
CDR3 protein: CASSQASGIVSNQPQHF
CDR3 DNA: TGCGCCAGCAGCCAAGCCTCAGGGATAGTTAGCAATCAGCCCCAGCATTTT

clone size: -
J gene: TRBJ2-7
D gene: -
V gene: TRBV11-3
CDR3 protein: CAEHKGPSSYEQYF
CDR3 DNA: TGTGCCGAACATAAGGGGCCGTCCTCCTACGAGCAGTACTTC

clone size: -
J gene: TRBJ2-5
D gene: TRBD2
V gene: TRBV7-8
CDR3 protein: CASSLGGGLETQYF
CDR3 DNA: TGTGCCAGCAGCTTGGGGGGAGGGCTGGAGACCCAGTACTTC

clone size: -
J gene: TRBJ2-1
D gene: TRBD2
V gene: TRBV10-2
CDR3 protein: CASSRTSGTYNEQFF
CDR3 DNA: TGCGCCAGCAGTCGGACTAGCGGGACATACAATGAGCAGTTCTTC

clone size: -
J gene: TRBJ1-2
D gene: -
V gene: TRBV7-9
CDR3 protein: CASSPTSSGDSGYTF
CDR3 DNA: TGTGCCAGCAGCCCTACCTCGTCGGGGGATTCTGGCTACACCTTC